Listed below are T cell receptor beta chains from one sample, sequenced in a study of blood T cell repertoires in COVID-19. The repertoire was sequenced with immunoSEQ multiplex PCR; TCRdb's copy has only in-frame clones and lacks some. The data show fewer than 80,000 clones, over 85% seen once. Sequencing input: peripheral blood. Receptors originate from a human donor in a cohort sampled during active COVID-19. CDR3s include the opening cysteine and the closing phenylalanine or tryptophan. Each record gives: D gene, J gene, V gene, clone size, CDR3 protein, CDR3 DNA. D genes are given only for firm matches. Only part of the rows carry a size: once, few, many, or a class if the clone is expanded.

NA TRBJ1-4 TRBV14 NA CASSQATAVYEKLFF TGTGCCAGCAGCCAAGCTACGGCGGTGTATGAAAAACTGTTTTTT
TRBD1 TRBJ1-1 TRBV5-1 NA CASSLTGADTEAFF TGCGCCAGCAGCTTGACAGGGGCGGACACTGAAGCTTTCTTT
TRBD2 TRBJ2-3 TRBV15 once CATSRVARERWEGDTQYF TGTGCCACCAGCAGAGTGGCGCGGGAGCGTTGGGAGGGGGATACGCAGTATTTT
NA TRBJ1-1 TRBV6-5 once CASSYFAGKAEAFF TGTGCCAGCAGTTACTTTGCGGGGAAGGCTGAAGCTTTCTTT
TRBD2 TRBJ2-1 TRBV11-2 NA CASSTRLAGGYNEQFF TGTGCCAGCAGCACCAGACTAGCGGGGGGATACAATGAGCAGTTCTTC
NA TRBJ1-2 TRBV7-2 NA CASSSETGNRGGYTF TGTGCCAGCAGCTCCGAGACGGGAAACCGAGGAGGCTACACCTTC
NA TRBJ1-5 TRBV30 NA CAWSVYGAGNQPQHF TGTGCCTGGAGTGTATATGGGGCAGGGAATCAGCCCCAGCATTTT
NA TRBJ2-1 TRBV5-6 NA CASSAVSSYNEQFF TGTGCCAGCAGCGCGGTGTCTTCTTACAATGAGCAGTTCTTC
NA TRBJ1-1 TRBV6-6 once CARQPGIVTEAFF TGTGCCAGACAGCCCGGGATAGTCACTGAAGCTTTCTTT
NA TRBJ1-2 TRBV28 NA CASSLVGGNNYGYTF TGTGCCAGCAGTTTAGTGGGGGGGAATAACTATGGCTACACCTTC
NA TRBJ2-4 TRBV6-5 NA CASTPPGKNIQYF TGTGCCAGCACCCCCCCGGGCAAAAACATTCAGTACTTC
NA TRBJ1-2 TRBV9 NA CASRTSGNNYGYTF TGTGCCAGCAGAACCTCAGGGAATAACTATGGCTACACCTTC
NA TRBJ1-2 TRBV19 NA CASSPYLQSNYGYTF TGTGCCAGTAGTCCCTACCTACAGTCGAACTATGGCTACACCTTC
TRBD1 TRBJ1-2 TRBV5-1 few CASSTTGVDYGYTF TGCGCCAGCAGTACAACAGGGGTGGACTATGGCTACACCTTC
NA TRBJ1-5 TRBV15 once CATSRITGRRNQPQHF TGTGCCACCAGCAGAATTACAGGGCGTCGCAATCAGCCCCAGCATTTT
NA TRBJ2-3 TRBV24-1 NA CATSGLGGLTDTQYF TGTGCCACCAGTGGCCTCGGGGGGCTCACAGATACGCAGTATTTT
NA TRBJ2-5 TRBV4-1 NA CASSQFGLGGEQETQYF TGCGCCAGCAGCCAATTTGGGCTGGGCGGGGAGCAAGAGACCCAGTACTTC
TRBD1 TRBJ2-7 TRBV30 NA CAWSVGTGASEQYF TGTGCCTGGAGTGTAGGGACAGGGGCCAGCGAGCAGTACTTC
TRBD2 TRBJ2-5 TRBV5-1 once CASAGDQETQYF TGCGCCAGCGCGGGGGATCAAGAGACCCAGTACTTC
NA TRBJ1-2 TRBV30 NA CAAPGNYGYTF TGTGCCGCCCCAGGAAACTATGGCTACACCTTC
TRBD1 TRBJ2-2 TRBV3-1/TRBV3-2 few CASRQQGPSGELFF TGTGCCAGCAGGCAACAGGGGCCCTCCGGGGAGCTGTTTTTT
NA TRBJ1-2 TRBV12-3/TRBV12-4 NA CASSPGRLVGYTF TGTGCCAGCAGTCCCGGCAGGTTGGTAGGCTACACCTTC
NA TRBJ2-5 TRBV6-6 NA CASSSEGEETQYF TGTGCCAGCAGCTCCGAAGGGGAAGAGACCCAGTACTTC
TRBD2 TRBJ2-4 TRBV27 NA CASSFGGGAKNIQYF TGTGCCAGCAGCTTTGGGGGGGGAGCCAAAAACATTCAGTACTTC